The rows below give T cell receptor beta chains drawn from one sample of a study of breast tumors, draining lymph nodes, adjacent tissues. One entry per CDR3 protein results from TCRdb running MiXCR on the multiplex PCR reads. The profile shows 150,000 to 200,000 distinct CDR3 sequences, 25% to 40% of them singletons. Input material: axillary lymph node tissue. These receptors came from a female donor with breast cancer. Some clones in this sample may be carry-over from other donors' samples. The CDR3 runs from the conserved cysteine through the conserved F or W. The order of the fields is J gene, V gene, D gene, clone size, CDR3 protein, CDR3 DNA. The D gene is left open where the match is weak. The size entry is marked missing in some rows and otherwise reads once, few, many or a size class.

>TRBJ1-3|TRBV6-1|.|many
CASSEATVTIYF
TGTGCCAGCAGTGAAGCCACGGTGACCATATATTTT
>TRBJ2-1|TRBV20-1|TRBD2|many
CSARDYAGGPNEQFF
TGCAGTGCTAGAGATTACGCGGGAGGGCCTAATGAGCAGTTCTTC
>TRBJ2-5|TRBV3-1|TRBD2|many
CASSQDGGKETQYF
TGTGCCAGCAGCCAAGACGGGGGGAAAGAGACCCAGTACTTC
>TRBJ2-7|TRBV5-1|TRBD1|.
CASSLGQGAAPRFPYEQYF
TGCGCCAGCAGCTTGGGGCAGGGGGCAGCTCCTAGGTTCCCCTACGAGCAGTACTTC
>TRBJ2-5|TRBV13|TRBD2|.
CASSDPNSSGGETQYF
TGTGCCAGCAGTGACCCCAACTCCAGCGGGGGAGAGACCCAGTACTTC
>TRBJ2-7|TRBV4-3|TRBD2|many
CASSQHYSGSPTYEQYF
TGCGCCAGCAGCCAACACTACAGCGGGAGCCCGACCTACGAGCAGTACTTC
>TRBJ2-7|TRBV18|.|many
CASSPPFESHYEQYF
TGTGCCAGCTCACCACCCTTCGAATCTCACTACGAGCAGTACTTC
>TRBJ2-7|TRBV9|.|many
CASSGSTGVEQYF
TGTGCCAGCAGCGGATCTACAGGAGTCGAGCAGTACTTC
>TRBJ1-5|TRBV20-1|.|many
CSAQGPGDSNQPQHF
TGCAGTGCCCAAGGCCCCGGGGATAGCAATCAGCCCCAGCATTTT
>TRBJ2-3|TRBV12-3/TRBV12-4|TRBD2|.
CATSLGLAGTDTQYF
TGTGCCACCAGTTTGGGACTAGCGGGGACAGATACGCAGTATTTT
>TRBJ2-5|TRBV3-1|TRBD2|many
CASSRTSGGRETQYF
TGTGCCAGCAGTCGTACTAGCGGGGGGCGAGAGACCCAGTACTTC